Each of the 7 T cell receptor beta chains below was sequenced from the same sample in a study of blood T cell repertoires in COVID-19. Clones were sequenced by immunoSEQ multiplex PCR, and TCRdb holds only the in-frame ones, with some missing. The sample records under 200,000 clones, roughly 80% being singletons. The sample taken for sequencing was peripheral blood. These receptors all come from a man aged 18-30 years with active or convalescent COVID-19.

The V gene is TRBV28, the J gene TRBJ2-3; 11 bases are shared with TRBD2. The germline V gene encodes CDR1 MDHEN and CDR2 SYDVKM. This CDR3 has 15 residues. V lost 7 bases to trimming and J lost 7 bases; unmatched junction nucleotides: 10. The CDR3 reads CASTASGRPGNTQYF. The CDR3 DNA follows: TGTGCCAGCACGGCTAGCGGGAGGCCGGGTAATACGCAGTATTTT.

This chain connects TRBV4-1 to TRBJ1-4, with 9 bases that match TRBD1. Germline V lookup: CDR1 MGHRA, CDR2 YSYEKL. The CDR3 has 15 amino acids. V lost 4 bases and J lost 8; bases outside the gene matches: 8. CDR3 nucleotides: TGCGCCAGCAGCCGCACAGGGGGCGCTGGGGAAAAACTGTTTTTT. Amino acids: CASSRTGGAGEKLFF.

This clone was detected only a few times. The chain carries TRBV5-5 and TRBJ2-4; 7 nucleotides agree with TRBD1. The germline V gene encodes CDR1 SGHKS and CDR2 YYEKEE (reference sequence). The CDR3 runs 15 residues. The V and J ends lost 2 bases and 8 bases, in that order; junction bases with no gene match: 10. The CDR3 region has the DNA TGTGCCAGCAGCTTTACAGGGGCACTGGTGGACATTCAGTACTTC. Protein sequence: CASSFTGALVDIQYF. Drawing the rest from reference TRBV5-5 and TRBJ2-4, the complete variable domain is DAGVTQSPTHLIKTRGQQVTLRCSPISGHKSVSWYQQVLGQGPQFIFQYYEKEERGRGNFPDRFSARQFPNYSSELNVNALLLGDSALYLCASSFTGALVDIQYFGAGTRLSVL.

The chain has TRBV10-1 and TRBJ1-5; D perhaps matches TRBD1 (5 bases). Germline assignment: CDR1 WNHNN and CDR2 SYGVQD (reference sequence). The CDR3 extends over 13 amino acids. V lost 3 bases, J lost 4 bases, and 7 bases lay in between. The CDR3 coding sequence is TGCGCCAGCAGTGAACAGGTGAATCAGCCCCAGCATTTT. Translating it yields CASSEQVNQPQHF.

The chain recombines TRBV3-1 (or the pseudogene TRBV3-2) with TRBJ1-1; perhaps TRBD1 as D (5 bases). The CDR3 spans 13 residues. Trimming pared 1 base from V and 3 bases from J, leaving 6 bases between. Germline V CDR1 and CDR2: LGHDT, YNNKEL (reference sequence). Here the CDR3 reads CASSQGRDTEAFF. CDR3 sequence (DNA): TGTGCCAGCAGCCAAGGCAGGGACACTGAAGCTTTCTTT.

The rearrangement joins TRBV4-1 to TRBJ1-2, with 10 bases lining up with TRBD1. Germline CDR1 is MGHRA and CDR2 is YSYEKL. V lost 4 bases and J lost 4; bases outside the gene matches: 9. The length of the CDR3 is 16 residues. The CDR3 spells CASSRQGTGVSYGYTF. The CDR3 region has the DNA TGCGCCAGCAGCCGACAAGGGACAGGGGTTTCCTATGGCTACACCTTC.

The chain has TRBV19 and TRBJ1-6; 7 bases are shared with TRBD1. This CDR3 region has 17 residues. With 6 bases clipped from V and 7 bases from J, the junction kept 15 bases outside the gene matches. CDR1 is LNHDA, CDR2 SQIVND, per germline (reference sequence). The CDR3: CASSPAKGTAQNSPLHF. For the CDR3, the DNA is TGTGCCAGTAGCCCTGCCAAGGGGACAGCCCAAAATTCACCCCTCCACTTT. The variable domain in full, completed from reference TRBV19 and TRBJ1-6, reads DGGITQSPKYLFRKEGQNVTLSCEQNLNHDAMYWYRQDPGQGLRLIYYSQIVNDFQKGDIAEGYSVSREKKESFPLTVTSAQKNPTAFYLCASSPAKGTAQNSPLHFGNGTRLTVT.